The sequence of this T cell receptor (beta chain) was determined in a study of T cells in Graves' hyperthyroidism and ophthalmopathy. The source material, RNA transcripts, was used to amplify TCR beta CDR3 regions. The HTBI primer set was used in a first-round RT-PCR of the TCR CDR3. TCRdb re-derived calls from the multiplex PCR reads in MiXCR, one entry per CDR3 protein. This repertoire shows 350,000 to 400,000 distinct CDR3 sequences, more than 13% found once; its top ten account for approximately 32%. Points from the study as a whole: Ophthalmopathy was model-predicted a median around seven months pre-onset. Blood also contained most expanded thyroid clonotypes above 0.001. Stable hyperthyroidism was separated from ophthalmopathy by a model based on 13 V-J features.

Fresh peripheral blood, around 9.3 ml of it, supplied the PBMCs. As for this clonotype: Its antigen remains unidentified.

The receptor's source is a woman aged 25-40 years with Graves' hyperthyroidism. The sequencing input was blood.

As DNA, the CDR3 is TGCGCCAGCAGCGACGGGACGGTGAACACTGAAGCTTTCTTT. Amino acid sequence: CASSDGTVNTEAFF. The rearrangement uses TRBV4-1 and TRBJ1-1; weak D call: TRBD1 (5 bases). The CDR3 totals 14 residues. The V and J ends lost 5 bases and 0 bases respectively, with 10 bases between them. From germline, CDR1 is MGHRA and CDR2 YSYEKL.